This T cell receptor (beta chain) is from a study of T cell responses to AZD1222 COVID-19 vaccine (dated by TCRdb to the early 2020s). The study in broad terms: TCR sequencing covered some 240 trial participants: some 210 given two doses of AZD1222 and 26 given two doses of MenACWY control vaccine. Trial participants were enrolled by age into subgroups of 18-55, 56-69 and 70-plus years, and around 150, 29 and 61 TCR-sequenced participants, respectively, were included in these subgroups.

Broad study findings and their caveats: A significant rise in spike-specific TCR breadth and depth was observed after two AZD1222 doses relative to day 0 and relative to MenACWY recipients. Only six AZD1222 recipients were SARS-CoV-2 seropositive at baseline, limiting conclusions about previously exposed vaccinees. The whole spike protein was spanned by vaccine-associated CD4 TCRs, and dominant responses were seen in regions 160-218 and 743-854. No day 14 peak-response samples were available, so repertoires were characterized only after the peak T cell response. Participants were mostly white British, with more females than males. The authors suggested clonal diversity may have been underestimated. Reportedly, close to half of the unique spike-specific TCRs recognized epitopes lying outside the regions that are mutated in the B.1.351 and B.1.1.7 variants. In the small 56-69-year group, the increase in depth fell short of significance, most likely because of low power.

This clone was observed once. Its antigen remains unidentified. Base qualities were left out, and no much larger clone turns up one base away. The CDR3 holds 14 amino acids from the cysteine to the phenylalanine. The DNA shown is the 42-base CDR3, in frame from base 1. Trimming at the junction amounts to 0 bases on V and 8 bases on J, and the germline ends lie 8 bases apart. CDR1 LGHNA and CDR2 YSLEER are derived from the germline V gene. The CDR3 regions of human TCRbeta chains were subjected to immunosequencing. The paper's processing steps were these. Repertoire TCRs were checked for matches against a reference library of SARS-CoV-2-specific TCRs that had been generated using the MIRA antigen-specificity platform. Breadth meant the fraction of unique TCRs that were SARS-CoV-2-associated, whereas depth meant the fraction of total T cells that were SARS-CoV-2-associated. Each spike-specific TCR was assigned to its reactive spike region and to a CD4 or CD8 class using the MIRA data. Log10-transformed breadth and depth values were compared by one-way ANOVA with Sidak's multiple comparisons tests. The clones in this table, taken by TCRdb from immuneACCESS, are in-frame only. Not every clone is retained; where verified, under half of the shortfall comes from an unresolved V gene, and the cause of the rest is unknown. The V and J calls and clone size are taken from that table; D and trimming were inferred from the DNA. This sample has 150,000 to 200,000 clones in its table, and just over 90% of those were observed once. The ten biggest clones cover 1.3% of the sample.

Read against the paper, the sample's time point label means: about 28 days (+/-7) after the second vaccine dose. AZD1222 recipients whose second dose came at about 4 weeks and those whose second dose came at about 12 weeks were combined into one group, since spike-specific TCR depth and breadth did not differ between the two schedules. Vaccinee samples were obtained from the UK trials COV001 and COV002, which included a single-blind randomized controlled phase 2/3 trial of AZD1222 (ChAdOx1 nCoV-19) in healthy adults. For TCRbeta chain sequencing, PBMC samples from trial participants were taken at day 0 and at day 28 after the second dose.

The source of this sequence is an adult who received the AZD1222 COVID-19 vaccine. The V gene is TRBV4-3 and the J gene is TRBJ1-6; confidence is insufficient to name the D gene. The source material was peripheral blood, sampled 28 days after the second AZD1222 dose. The CDR3 region reads CASSQDTRDSPLHF. At the DNA level, the sequence is TGCGCCAGCAGCCAAGATACCCGGGATTCACCCCTCCACTTT.